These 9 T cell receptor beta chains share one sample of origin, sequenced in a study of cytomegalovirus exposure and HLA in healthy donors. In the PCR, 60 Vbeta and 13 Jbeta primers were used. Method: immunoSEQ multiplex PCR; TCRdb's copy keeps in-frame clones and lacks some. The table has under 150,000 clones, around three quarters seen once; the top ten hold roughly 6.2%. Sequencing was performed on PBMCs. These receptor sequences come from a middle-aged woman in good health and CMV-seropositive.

In DNA form, the CDR3 reads TGTGCCAGCAGTTACAAGACAGCTAACTATGGCTACACCTTC. This translates into CASSYKTANYGYTF. The rearrangement uses TRBV6-5 and TRBJ1-2, with D maybe TRBD1 (5 bases). V was shortened by 2 bases and J by 0 bases, with 7 bases between the two germline ends. CDR1 and CDR2 (germline): MNHEY, SVGAGI. The CDR3 length is 14 residues.

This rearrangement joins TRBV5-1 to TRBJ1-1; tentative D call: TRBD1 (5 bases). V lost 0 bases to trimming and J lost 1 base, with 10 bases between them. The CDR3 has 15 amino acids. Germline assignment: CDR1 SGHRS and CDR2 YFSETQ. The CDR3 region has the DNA TGCGCCAGCAGCTTGGACAGGCTCCGGAACACTGAAGCTTTCTTT. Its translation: CASSLDRLRNTEAFF. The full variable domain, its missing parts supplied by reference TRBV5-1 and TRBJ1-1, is KAGVTQTPRYLIKTRGQQVTLSCSPISGHRSVSWYQQTPGQGLQFLFEYFSETQRNKGNFPGRFSGRQFSNSRSEMNVSTLELGDSALYLCASSLDRLRNTEAFFGQGTRLTVV.

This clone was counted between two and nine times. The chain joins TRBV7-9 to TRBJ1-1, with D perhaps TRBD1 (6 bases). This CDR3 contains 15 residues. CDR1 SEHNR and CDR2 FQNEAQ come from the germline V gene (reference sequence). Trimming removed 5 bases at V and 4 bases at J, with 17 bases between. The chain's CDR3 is CASSPDEGVATEAFF. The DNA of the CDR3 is TGTGCCAGCAGCCCTGACGAGGGGGTGGCCACTGAAGCTTTCTTT.

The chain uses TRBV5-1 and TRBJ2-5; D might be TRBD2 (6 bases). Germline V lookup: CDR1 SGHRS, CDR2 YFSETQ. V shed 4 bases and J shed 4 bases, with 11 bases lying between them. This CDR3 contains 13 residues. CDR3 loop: CASSRSGPETQYF. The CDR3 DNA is TGCGCCAGCAGCCGAAGCGGGCCAGAGACCCAGTACTTC.

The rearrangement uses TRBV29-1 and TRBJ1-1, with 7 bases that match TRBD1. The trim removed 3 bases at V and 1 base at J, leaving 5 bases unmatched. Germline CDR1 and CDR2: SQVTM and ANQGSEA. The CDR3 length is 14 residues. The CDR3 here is CSVDRTGANTEAFF. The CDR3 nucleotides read TGCAGCGTTGATCGGACAGGTGCGAACACTGAAGCTTTCTTT.

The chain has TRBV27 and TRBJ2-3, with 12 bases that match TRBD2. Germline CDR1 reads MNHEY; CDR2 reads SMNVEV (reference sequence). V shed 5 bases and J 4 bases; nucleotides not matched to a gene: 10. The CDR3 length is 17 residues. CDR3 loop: CASSPWSSGGVPDTQYF. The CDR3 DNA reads TGTGCCAGCAGTCCCTGGTCTAGCGGGGGGGTCCCAGATACGCAGTATTTT.

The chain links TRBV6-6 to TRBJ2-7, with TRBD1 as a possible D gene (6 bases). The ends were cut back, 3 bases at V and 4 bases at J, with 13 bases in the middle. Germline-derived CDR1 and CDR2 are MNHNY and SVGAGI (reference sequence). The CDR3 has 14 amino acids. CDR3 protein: CASSYIGQTYEQYF. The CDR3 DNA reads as TGTGCCAGCAGTTATATCGGACAGACTTACGAGCAGTACTTC.

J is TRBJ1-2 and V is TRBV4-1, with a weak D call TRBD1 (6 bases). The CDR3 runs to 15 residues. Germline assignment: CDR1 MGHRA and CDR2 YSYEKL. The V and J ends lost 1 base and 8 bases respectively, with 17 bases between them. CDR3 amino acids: CASSQGSGAGWGYTF. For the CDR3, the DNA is TGCGCCAGCAGCCAAGGATCAGGGGCAGGGTGGGGCTACACCTTC.

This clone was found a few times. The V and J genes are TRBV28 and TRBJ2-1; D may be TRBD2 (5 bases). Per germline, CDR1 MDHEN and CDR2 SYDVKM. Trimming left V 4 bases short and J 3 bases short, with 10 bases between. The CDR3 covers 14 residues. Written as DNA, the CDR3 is TGTGCCAGCAGTTCCCTTCGGGGCTACAATGAGCAGTTCTTC. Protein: CASSSLRGYNEQFF.